This T cell receptor (beta chain) was recorded in a study of radiation and T cells in renal cell carcinoma (dated by TCRdb to 2020 to 2022). Looking at the study overall: In total, approximately 53 samples underwent TCR beta sequencing: around 25 tumors plus 27 peripheral blood samples. The last blood draw happened 4 weeks after radiation, timed to coincide with nephrectomy. In the 40 to 55 samples combined, 4 million to 5 million unique CDR3 nucleotide sequences were found, encoding 2.5 million to 3 million unique CDR3 amino acid sequences. Overall study results and their limits: Top tumor clonotypes rose in blood from baseline to 2 weeks post-radiation, then contracted by 4 weeks, suggesting transient expansion of tumor-resident clones. Dynamics of the blood repertoire were not tracked past 4 weeks after treatment. No pretreatment tumor biopsies were available, so the baseline intratumoral presence of clonotypes could not be determined. With a single-armed trial design, the study had no way to address how radiation dose or scheduling affects the TCR repertoire.

A few counts support this clone. It lacks a known antigen. No quality values exist for individual bases; no much larger clone is one base distant. TCR beta libraries were generated from genomic DNA with the immunoSEQ kit, following the manufacturer's recommendations. For library preparation, a first multiplex PCR was performed with proprietary primers, followed by a second PCR in which unique barcodes were added, and bead cleanups were performed after each round. Each sample batch included a kit-provided positive control reaction and a negative control reaction. The final libraries underwent checking on an Agilent 4200 TapeStation D1000 ScreenTape, volumetric pooling, and quantification by qPCR. Sequencing was performed on an Illumina NextSeq500 using a MidOutput 150-cycle cartridge, with 156 Read1 cycles, 15 Index1 cycles, and the kit custom primers. The pooled library was loaded at approximately 0.96 pM, and about 21% PhiX control was spiked in. As for the authors' bioinformatics: Vendor-processed data were analyzed in R, with a clonotype defined as all T cells sharing the same CDR3 nucleotide sequence. For clone abundance analyses, frequencies were normalized to the 10,000 most abundant clones in each sample. Public T cell clones, averaging fewer than five per sample, were removed before analysis. Tumor-enriched clonotypes and baseline blood-enriched clonotypes were defined as those with an abundance difference of at least 32-fold between compartments. Clonotypes expanded or contracted between blood time points were identified with a beta-binomial differential abundance model. The Baroni-Urbani and Buser coefficient was used to measure tumor-blood repertoire similarity, and groups were compared with two-tailed Wilcoxon tests in R. Sourced from immuneACCESS, this table was stored by TCRdb with only in-frame sequences that have V and J called. A share of the clones is absent; for the studies checked, an unresolved V gene accounts for under half, and the remainder has no known explanation. V and J calls and clone size come straight from that table; D and trimming were deduced from the DNA. Present in this sample are 150,000 to 200,000 clones, about 87% of which were seen just once. The ten largest make up about 11% of the sample.

This sample's time point label indicates: blood 4 weeks post-SBRT, at nephrectomy. In light of the paper, this sample's treatment or condition label describes: 15 Gy SBRT to primary tumor, nephrectomy 4 weeks later. Samples came from a clinical trial, in which primary renal cell carcinomas received 15 Gy stereotactic body radiation therapy followed by nephrectomy 4 weeks later. Serial peripheral blood from radiation-treated patients was sampled at baseline, 2 weeks and 4 weeks after SBRT to track tumor-enriched clonotypes. Renal cell carcinoma with clear cell pathology was present in all patients. Genomic DNA for TCR sequencing was prepared using the QIAamp DNA Blood Mini Kit (Qiagen). The analyses included just those samples that passed every quality control check. Via the germline V gene, CDR1 is SGDLS and CDR2 YYNGEE. From V the trimming removes 4 bases and from J it removes 4 bases, while the gene matches leave 10 bases of the junction unaccounted for. The CDR3 sequence holds 16 residues, the cysteine and phenylalanine included. Only the CDR3 portion is preserved as DNA: 48 bases, with reading frame beginning at the first base.

The sequence came from a woman aged 50 to 60 with renal cell carcinoma. The sequence links TRBV9 to TRBJ2-1; 8 central bases correspond to TRBD2. The starting material was blood, obtained from a patient whose treatment included radiotherapy and nephrectomy. The bases read TGTGCCAGCAGCCCCTCCGTAGCGGGGAGATACAATGAGCAGTTCTTC. This gives the protein CASSPSVAGRYNEQFF.